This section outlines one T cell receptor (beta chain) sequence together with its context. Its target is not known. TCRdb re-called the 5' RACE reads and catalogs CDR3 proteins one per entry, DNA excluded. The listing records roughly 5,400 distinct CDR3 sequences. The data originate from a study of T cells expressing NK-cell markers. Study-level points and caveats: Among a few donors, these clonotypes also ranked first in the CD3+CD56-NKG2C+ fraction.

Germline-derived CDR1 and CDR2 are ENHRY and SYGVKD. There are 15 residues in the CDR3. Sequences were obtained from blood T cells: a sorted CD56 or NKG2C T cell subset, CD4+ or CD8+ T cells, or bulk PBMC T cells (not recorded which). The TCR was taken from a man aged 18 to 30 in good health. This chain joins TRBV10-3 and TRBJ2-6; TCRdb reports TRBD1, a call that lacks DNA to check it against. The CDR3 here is CAISETGTGANVLTF.